The TCR beta chain described here comes from a study of patients and donors after allogeneic stem cell transplantation. This clonotype turned up a few times. The V end lost 4 bases, the J end lost 0 bases, and 7 bases lay between the germline ends. CDR1 is SGHRS, CDR2 YFSETQ, per germline. This CDR3 has 14 residues. One entry per CDR3 protein, called by TCRdb with MiXCR from the RT-PCR reads. The table lists more than 150,000 distinct CDR3 sequences, roughly two fifths of them singletons. The specimen was blood, either unsorted or a sorted T cell fraction (not recorded which). The rearrangement uses TRBV5-1 and TRBJ1-4; no clear D gene. This clonotype was sampled from a human donor who was either an allogeneic HSCT recipient or a stem cell or donor lymphocyte infusion donor (not recorded which). It is not recorded whose cells these are; they may come from a transplant donor. CDR3 sequence: CASSRDTTNEKLFF. CDR3 bases: TGCGCCAGCAGCCGGGATACAACTAATGAAAAACTGTTTTTT.